The next 26 T cell receptor beta chains were all read from a single sample in a study of T cell changes during pregnancy in multiple sclerosis (dated by TCRdb to between 2019 and 2020). Receptor libraries were prepared by the immunoSEQ multiplex PCR assay. Not all clones reach the TCRdb copy of this immuneACCESS table, which keeps in-frame sequences only. Checked studies attribute under half of the gap to unresolved V genes and leave the rest unexplained. The sample profile shows around 65,000 clones; around 91% of them were found once. The ten largest make up approximately 1.5% of the sample. This material consisted of peripheral blood, taken in the third trimester of pregnancy. All receptors come from a female donor in good health, enrolled as a control in a pregnancy study.

This chain connects TRBV7-9 to TRBJ1-1; TRBD1 matches 7 bases. Germline V lookup: CDR1 SEHNR, CDR2 FQNEAQ (reference sequence). After removal of 4 bases from V and 3 bases from J, the junction contained 8 bases not matched to a gene. CDR3 length: 15 residues. Written as DNA, the CDR3 is TGTGCCAGCAGCTCGTTGGGACAGCAGGACACTGAAGCTTTCTTT. Its protein is CASSSLGQQDTEAFF.

The chain is built from TRBV5-1 and TRBJ2-5; possibly TRBD2 for D (5 bases). The CDR3 is 15 residues long. The V and J ends lost 4 bases and 1 base respectively, with 14 bases between them. Germline V lookup: CDR1 SGHRS, CDR2 YFSETQ. CDR3 sequence (DNA): TGCGCCAGCAGCCTGAGGGTCAGGCCCCAAGAGACCCAGTACTTC. This translates into CASSLRVRPQETQYF.

This clone was picked up one time. The gene calls are TRBV28 and TRBJ1-1; 12 nucleotides agree with TRBD1. J was trimmed by 2 bases and V by 5 bases; bases with no gene match: 3. The germline V gene encodes CDR1 MDHEN and CDR2 SYDVKM. The CDR3 length is 15 residues. The CDR3 is CASSPGTGGNTEAFF. CDR3 DNA: TGTGCCAGCAGTCCCGGGACAGGGGGCAACACTGAAGCTTTCTTT. The full variable domain, its missing parts supplied by reference TRBV28 and TRBJ1-1, is DVKVTQSSRYLVKRTGEKVFLECVQDMDHENMFWYRQDPGLGLRLIYFSYDVKMKEKGDIPEGYSVSREKKERFSLILESASTNQTSMYLCASSPGTGGNTEAFFGQGTRLTVV.

This rearrangement joins TRBV4-1 to TRBJ1-6; 9 nucleotides line up with TRBD1. V was clipped by 2 bases and J by 10 bases; unmatched bases: 6. CDR3 length: 15 residues. Germline V gene data show CDR1 as MGHRA and CDR2 as YSYEKL. CDR3 sequence reads: CASSQPGQGRSPLHF. Here the CDR3 DNA reads TGCGCCAGCAGCCAACCGGGACAGGGAAGGTCACCCCTCCACTTT.

The chain couples TRBV29-1 to TRBJ2-5; 12 nucleotides align to TRBD2. CDR1 and CDR2 from the germline V gene are SQVTM and ANQGSEA. The V and J ends lost 7 bases and 5 bases, in that order; junction bases with no gene match: 8. The CDR3 sequence is 14 residues long. CDR3 sequence (DNA): TGCAGCGCCCCGACTAGCGGGGGTATCGAGACCCAGTACTTC. Its protein is CSAPTSGGIETQYF.

The chain has TRBV11-2 and TRBJ1-1, with D possibly TRBD1 on 5 matching bases. The germline V gene has CDR1 SGHAT and CDR2 FQNNGV. The CDR3 extends over 12 amino acids. With 5 bases removed from V and 6 bases from J, the gap between germline ends came to 10 bases. The CDR3 sequence: CASSLNRPEAFF. The DNA for the CDR3 is TGTGCCAGCAGCCTCAACAGGCCTGAAGCTTTCTTT.

CDR3 in amino acids: CASSLAGQGVGEQYF. DNA for the CDR3: TGTGCCAGCAGCTTAGCCGGTCAGGGGGTAGGCGAGCAGTACTTC. This chain links TRBV7-2 with TRBJ2-7; 7 bases agree with TRBD1. With 0 bases clipped from V and 6 bases from J, the junction kept 8 bases outside the gene matches. Germline CDR1 SGHTA, CDR2 FQGNSA. The CDR3 runs to 15 residues.

The V gene is TRBV5-1, the J gene TRBJ2-5, with a tentative D call TRBD1 (5 bases). In germline, CDR1 is SGHRS, CDR2 YFSETQ. This CDR3 is built from 14 residues. The V end was cut by 0 bases, the J end by 6 bases, with 12 bases between. CDR3 DNA sequence: TGCGCCAGCAGCTTGGCGGCAGGGAAGAAGACCCAGTACTTC. Protein product: CASSLAAGKKTQYF.

The chain is built from TRBV9 and TRBJ2-7, with 9 bases fitting TRBD1. The CDR3 is 16 amino acids. Germline CDR1 reads SGDLS; CDR2 reads YYNGEE. V lost 0 bases, J lost 5 bases, and 9 bases stayed unmatched. CDR3 nucleotide sequence: TGTGCCAGCAGCGTAGTGGATGGACAGGGGCGCCACGAGCAGTACTTC. Its protein is CASSVVDGQGRHEQYF.

The chain recombines TRBV7-2 with TRBJ2-6; D perhaps matches TRBD1 (5 bases). CDR3 length equals 18 residues. Germline V gene sequence: CDR1 SGHTA, CDR2 FQGNSA. Deletions cut 2 bases from V and 0 bases from J, with 14 bases between. CDR3 amino acids: CASSLRGGPSSGANVLTF. DNA for the CDR3: TGTGCCAGCAGCTTAAGGGGTGGACCTTCCTCTGGGGCCAACGTCCTGACTTTC.

The chain uses TRBV29-1 and TRBJ2-2, with D unclear. The CDR3 runs 16 residues. Germline CDR1 and CDR2: SQVTM and ANQGSEA. With 4 bases removed from V and 0 bases from J, the gap between germline ends came to 15 bases. The CDR3 sequence is CSVGGAQFANTGELFF. As DNA, the CDR3 is TGCAGCGTTGGAGGAGCCCAATTCGCGAACACCGGGGAGCTGTTTTTT.

V is TRBV7-3 and J is TRBJ2-5, with 12 bases fitting TRBD2. The germline V gene has CDR1 SGHTA and CDR2 FQGTGA. The V segment lost 6 bases and the J segment 5 bases; nucleotides outside the gene matches: 7. This CDR3 has 15 residues. As DNA, the CDR3 is TGTGCCAGCAGGGCTAGCGGGGGGGATCGGGAGACCCAGTACTTC. It is translated as CASRASGGDRETQYF.

V usage is TRBV11-2 and J usage is TRBJ2-5; D ambiguous. Germline CDR1 and CDR2: SGHAT and FQNNGV. The CDR3 length is 13 residues. V gave up 4 bases and J gave up 0 bases, with 6 bases separating them. The CDR3 sequence is CASSYVYQETQYF. The CDR3 bases are TGTGCCAGCAGCTATGTCTACCAAGAGACCCAGTACTTC.

This clone was seen a few times. The CDR3 DNA is TGTGCCAGCAGACCGGGACAGACTATGAACACTGAAGCTTTCTTT. It codes for CASRPGQTMNTEAFF. V gene TRBV11-2 combines with J gene TRBJ1-1; 7 nucleotides agree with TRBD1. The CDR3 sequence is 15 residues long. Germline CDR1 reads SGHAT; CDR2 reads FQNNGV. Trimming cost V 6 bases and J 0 bases; bases outside gene matches: 7.

The chain couples TRBV2 to TRBJ1-5; 7 bases map to TRBD1. The CDR3 totals 14 residues. CDR1 SNHLY and CDR2 FYNNEI come from the germline V gene. V gave up 8 bases and J gave up 2 bases; unmatched junction bases: 6. The CDR3 reads CASDYRGGNQPQHF. The CDR3 DNA is TGTGCCAGCGATTACAGGGGTGGCAATCAGCCCCAGCATTTT.

V usage is TRBV4-3 and J usage is TRBJ2-5; 7 bases fit TRBD1. This CDR3 contains 15 residues. The ends lost 1 base at V and 1 base at J; junction bases unmatched: 3. Germline assignment: CDR1 LGHNA and CDR2 YSLEER. As DNA, the CDR3 is TGCGCCAGCAGCCAAGTCGGGACAGCCCAAGAGACCCAGTACTTC. Protein sequence: CASSQVGTAQETQYF.

The CDR3 DNA follows: TGTGCCAGCAGTTTACGGGGGGGAGGCTATGAGCAGTTCTTC. Translated, it gives CASSLRGGGYEQFF. This sequence joins TRBV2 and TRBJ2-1; 8 bases are a match to TRBD2. This CDR3 contains 14 residues. Trimming removed 5 bases from V and 8 bases from J; junction bases left unmatched: 8. Germline V lookup: CDR1 SNHLY, CDR2 FYNNEI.

The chain carries TRBV4-3 and TRBJ2-3; D gene unclear. Looked up from germline, CDR1 is LGHNA and CDR2 is YSLEER. CDR3 length: 13 residues. The germline V and J ends were trimmed by 3 bases and 1 base, with 5 bases remaining between them. DNA of the CDR3: TGCGCCAGCAGCCATCGTGGCACAGATACGCAGTATTTT. As protein: CASSHRGTDTQYF.

V gene TRBV19 combines with J gene TRBJ1-6, with 7 bases identical to TRBD1. CDR1 is LNHDA and CDR2 is SQIVND in the germline V gene (reference sequence). The CDR3 covers 15 residues. The V segment lost 9 bases and the J segment 7 bases; nucleotides outside the gene matches: 12. CDR3 nucleotides: TGTGCCAGCATGACCTCCGGGACAGAAAATTCACCCCTCCACTTT. The encoded protein is CASMTSGTENSPLHF.

The chain carries TRBV9 and TRBJ2-3, with a weak D call TRBD2 (5 bases). Per germline, CDR1 SGDLS and CDR2 YYNGEE. V shed 0 bases and J shed 5 bases, with 10 bases lying between them. This CDR3 region has 14 residues. CDR3 sequence (DNA): TGTGCCAGCAGCGTAGAGCCGAGCGGAGATACGCAGTATTTT. Protein product: CASSVEPSGDTQYF. The full variable domain, its missing parts supplied by reference TRBV9 and TRBJ2-3, is DSGVTQTPKHLITATGQRVTLRCSPRSGDLSVYWYQQSLDQGLQFLIQYYNGEERAKGNILERFSAQQFPDLHSELNLSSLELGDSALYFCASSVEPSGDTQYFGPGTRLTVL.

J is TRBJ2-1 and V is TRBV28; D gene uncertain. V gave up 8 bases and J gave up 4 bases, with 6 bases separating them. Germline V lookup: CDR1 MDHEN, CDR2 SYDVKM. CDR3 length equals 11 residues. The CDR3: CASGPYNEQFF. The DNA of the CDR3 is TGTGCCAGCGGCCCGTACAATGAGCAGTTCTTC.

The chain carries TRBV7-9 and TRBJ2-3; D unresolved. Trimming took 11 bases from V and 5 from J, leaving 8 bases between them. Per the germline V gene, CDR1 is SEHNR and CDR2 is FQNEAQ (reference sequence). CDR3 length: 10 amino acids. CDR3 residues: CAALGDTQYF. CDR3 in DNA: TGTGCCGCCCTAGGAGATACGCAGTATTTT.

The chain uses TRBV7-9 and TRBJ2-7; TRBD1 agrees at 10 bases. Per the germline V gene, CDR1 is SEHNR and CDR2 is FQNEAQ (reference sequence). The CDR3 length is 15 residues. Trimming removed 5 bases from V and 2 bases from J; junction bases left unmatched: 6. CDR3 in amino acids: CASSLRDRGAYEQYF. The DNA for the CDR3 is TGTGCCAGCAGCCTCCGGGACAGGGGCGCCTACGAGCAGTACTTC. Variable domain in full (rest from reference TRBV7-9 and TRBJ2-7): DTGVSQNPRHKITKRGQNVTFRCDPISEHNRLYWYRQTLGQGPEFLTYFQNEAQLEKSRLLSDRFSAERPKGSFSTLEIQRTEQGDSAMYLCASSLRDRGAYEQYFGPGTRLTVT.

The J gene is TRBJ1-1, the V gene TRBV27; D uncertain. Between the trimmed V and J ends, which lost 5 bases and 0 bases, there was a span of 13 bases. The CDR3 contains 15 residues. Germline loops: CDR1 MNHEY, CDR2 SMNVEV (reference sequence). The CDR3 nucleotides read TGTGCCAGCAGTCCCGGAGCGAGTTTGAACACTGAAGCTTTCTTT. Amino acids: CASSPGASLNTEAFF.

V and J are TRBV6-1 and TRBJ2-3; 9 bases are a match to TRBD2. CDR3 length equals 16 residues. From germline, CDR1 is MNHNS and CDR2 SASEGT. V shed 4 bases and J 5 bases; nucleotides not matched to a gene: 10. CDR3 DNA sequence: TGTGCCAGCAGTGGAGGAGCGGGGGGCGTTGGAGATACGCAGTATTTT. Residues: CASSGGAGGVGDTQYF.

This sequence joins TRBV7-9 and TRBJ1-2; tentatively, D is TRBD1 (5 bases). CDR3 length: 13 residues. Germline V gene data show CDR1 as SEHNR and CDR2 as FQNEAQ (reference sequence). V gave up 0 bases and J gave up 4 bases, with 6 bases separating them. CDR3 nucleotide sequence: TGTGCCAGCAGCTTAGCGCAGGGCTATGGCTACACCTTC. It translates to CASSLAQGYGYTF.